This T cell receptor beta chain appears in the sequencing data of a study of blood T cell repertoires in COVID-19. Germline CDR1 MNHEY, CDR2 SVGEGT. Germline trimming cut 2 bases from V and 4 bases from J; bases unmatched to any gene: 5. The CDR3 runs 15 residues. Using immunoSEQ multiplex PCR, the repertoire was profiled, and TCRdb retains in-frame clones only, with some absent. The sample has about 170,000 clones, 85% to 90% seen once; the top ten hold approximately 0.5%. The TCR originated in a man aged 60-69 years with COVID-19, enrolled during active disease. This chain uses TRBV6-2 or TRBV6-3 with TRBJ1-2, with 9 bases aligning to TRBD1. Sequencing was performed on peripheral blood. CDR3 DNA: TGTGCCAGCAGTTACCGCGGACAGGGGACCTATGGCTACACCTTC. Protein: CASSYRGQGTYGYTF.